This T cell receptor (beta chain) is drawn from a study of T cell responses to AZD1222 COVID-19 vaccine (dated by TCRdb to the early 2020s). Notes on the research overall: A total of over 230 trial participants underwent TCR sequencing, of whom about 210 received two doses of AZD1222 and roughly 25 received two doses of the MenACWY control vaccine. Trial participants were enrolled into age subgroups of 18-55, 56-69 and 70-plus years, which contained about 160, 30 and 59 TCR-sequenced participants, respectively.

The CDR3 regions of human TCRbeta chains were analyzed by immunosequencing. As for how the authors treated the data: Repertoire TCRs were matched against a reference library of SARS-CoV-2-specific TCRs generated with the MIRA antigen-specificity platform. Breadth meant the fraction of unique TCRs that were SARS-CoV-2-associated, whereas depth meant the fraction of total T cells that were SARS-CoV-2-associated. Using the MIRA data, each spike-specific TCR was mapped to the spike region that the TCR reacts to and placed in a CD4 or CD8 class. Log10-transformed breadth and depth values were compared by one-way ANOVA with Sidak's multiple comparisons tests. Here the immuneACCESS table is served through TCRdb, limited to in-frame sequences with V and J called. Missing clones are a known gap in these copies; in checked studies unresolved V genes cover under half, and the rest lacks a known reason. V, J and clone size reflect that table, while D and trimming were determined from the DNA. The sample table contains 20,000 to 30,000 clones; only one count was recorded for just over 85% of them. Around 2.7% of the sample is taken by the ten largest.

Broader findings and caveats from the paper: Conclusions about previously exposed vaccinees are limited because only a handful of AZD1222 recipients were SARS-CoV-2 seropositive at baseline. No day 14 peak-response samples were available, so repertoires were characterized only after the peak T cell response. After two AZD1222 doses, both the breadth and the depth of spike-specific TCRs were significantly higher than at day 0 and than in MenACWY recipients. In the small 56-69-year group, the increase in depth fell short of significance, most likely because of low power. CD4 TCRs associated with the vaccine covered the entire spike protein, and the dominant responses were in regions 160-218 and 743-854. Reportedly, almost half of the unique spike-specific TCRs recognized epitopes lying outside the regions that are mutated in the B.1.351 and B.1.1.7 variants. Participants were mostly white British, with more females than males. The authors suggested clonal diversity may have been underestimated.

To note about this clone: Its antigen is unknown. No base quality information exists; no much larger clone differs at one position.

The time point label, as the study defines it: about 28 days (+/-7) after the second vaccine dose. AZD1222 recipients with second doses at about 4 weeks or about 12 weeks were pooled, because spike-specific TCR depth and breadth did not differ between schedules. Samples from vaccinated people were obtained from the UK trials COV001 and COV002, which included a single-blind randomized controlled phase 2/3 trial of AZD1222 (ChAdOx1 nCoV-19) in healthy adults. Trial participant PBMC samples were collected at day 0 and day 28 after the second dose for TCRbeta chain sequencing. Trimming leaves V shorter by 5 bases and J shorter by 5 bases, with the junction holding 4 bases beyond the gene matches. Including cysteine and phenylalanine, the CDR3 has 14 amino acids. The read is trimmed to its CDR3 DNA, 42 bases read in frame from base 1. In the germline V gene, CDR1 corresponds to MDHEN and CDR2 to SYDVKM.

The rearranged chain carries TRBV28 and TRBJ2-5; TRBD2 aligns with 11 central bases. The sample consisted of peripheral blood, taken 28 days after the second AZD1222 dose. This TCR was sampled from an adult who received the AZD1222 COVID-19 vaccine. The DNA sequence is TGTGCCAGCAGTCCTAGCGGGGGGTGGGAGACCCAGTACTTC. It specifies CASSPSGGWETQYF.